The rows below give T cell receptor beta chains drawn from one sample of a study of beta chain features in type 1 diabetes. Only in-frame clones appear in the TCRdb table, and some are missing; sequencing was by immunoSEQ multiplex PCR. The data contain 350,000 to 400,000 clones, roughly an eighth of them singletons. The sequenced material came from naive CD4+ T cells from blood. These receptors all stem from a young woman with type 1 diabetes. Both conserved end residues are part of each CDR3. Fields, in order: D gene, clone size, J gene, V gene, CDR3 protein, CDR3 DNA. The D gene is left open where the match is weak. Rows may omit the clone size; those that give it use once, few, many or a size class.

>TRBD1|.|TRBJ1-6|TRBV7-2
CASSSGQGVSPLHF
TGTGCCAGCAGCTCGGGACAGGGCGTATCACCCCTCCACTTT
>TRBD2|.|TRBJ2-3|TRBV9
CASSPPSGGAEGTQYF
TGTGCCAGCAGCCCACCTAGCGGGGGGGCCGAGGGGACGCAGTATTTT
>.|.|TRBJ2-5|TRBV11-2
CASSLDEQGVQYF
TGTGCCAGCAGCTTAGATGAACAGGGAGTCCAGTACTTC
>TRBD1|few|TRBJ2-7|TRBV5-1
CASSDDRASSYEQYF
TGCGCCAGCAGCGATGACAGGGCTAGCTCCTACGAGCAGTACTTC
>TRBD1|.|TRBJ1-1|TRBV2
CASSQRQGAGEAFF
TGTGCCAGCAGCCAAAGACAGGGGGCTGGTGAAGCTTTCTTT
>.|.|TRBJ1-4|TRBV11-2
CASSLGVANEKLFF
TGTGCCAGCAGCTTGGGAGTGGCTAATGAAAAACTGTTTTTT
>TRBD2|few|TRBJ2-5|TRBV5-1
CASSLSGGVTQYF
TGCGCCAGCAGCTTGTCCGGGGGGGTTACCCAGTACTTC
>TRBD1|few|TRBJ2-3|TRBV29-1
CSVGGTGVTDTQYF
TGCAGCGTTGGTGGGACAGGGGTCACAGATACGCAGTATTTT
>TRBD2|.|TRBJ2-5|TRBV5-1
CASSFTREGRETQYF
TGCGCCAGCAGCTTTACACGGGAGGGCCGGGAGACCCAGTACTTC
>TRBD2|.|TRBJ2-3|TRBV9
CASSVGPVAGGTDTQYF
TGTGCCAGCAGCGTAGGTCCGGTAGCGGGAGGCACAGATACGCAGTATTTT
>.|few|TRBJ1-5|TRBV28
CASRAGTFYQPQHF
TGTGCCAGCAGGGCTGGGACATTTTATCAGCCCCAGCATTTT
>TRBD1|.|TRBJ2-7|TRBV29-1
CSVEPGQGSYEQYF
TGCAGCGTTGAACCGGGACAGGGGAGTTACGAGCAGTACTTC
>TRBD2|few|TRBJ2-1|TRBV28
CASSLAGVGYNEQFF
TGTGCCAGCAGTTTAGCGGGAGTTGGGTACAATGAGCAGTTCTTC
>.|few|TRBJ2-7|TRBV20-1
CSARQVGEQYF
TGCAGTGCTCGTCAGGTTGGCGAGCAGTACTTC
>.|.|TRBJ2-3|TRBV4-3
CASSQDLNTRDTQYF
TGCGCCAGCAGCCAAGATTTGAACACGAGGGATACGCAGTATTTT
>.|once|TRBJ2-2|TRBV5-1
CASSLSTANTGELFF
TGCGCCAGCAGCTTGTCGACAGCGAACACCGGGGAGCTGTTTTTT
>.|.|TRBJ2-1|TRBV7-2
CASSKQGYNEQFF
TGTGCCAGCAGCAAACAGGGTTACAATGAGCAGTTCTTC
>TRBD1|.|TRBJ1-1|TRBV20-1
CSARRGREAFF
TGCAGTGCTAGGAGGGGGCGCGAAGCTTTCTTT
>.|few|TRBJ2-3|TRBV19
CASSIGGRITTDTQYF
TGTGCCAGTAGTATTGGTGGGCGTATTACCACAGATACGCAGTATTTT
>TRBD1|few|TRBJ1-4|TRBV7-6
CASSQGQGAREKLFF
TGTGCCAGCAGCCAAGGACAGGGGGCGCGTGAAAAACTGTTTTTT
>.|.|TRBJ1-3|TRBV15
CATSRAFNRQRGNTIYF
TGTGCCACCAGCAGAGCGTTCAACAGACAGCGCGGAAACACCATATATTTT
>TRBD1|.|TRBJ2-7|TRBV27
CASSNWTGVGEQYF
TGTGCCAGCAGTAATTGGACAGGGGTTGGCGAGCAGTACTTC
>TRBD1|.|TRBJ1-2|TRBV9
CASSASPGQGVRNGYTF
TGTGCCAGCAGCGCCTCACCGGGACAGGGGGTCAGGAATGGCTACACCTTC
>TRBD1|few|TRBJ2-7|TRBV5-1
CASSLTGQGFYEQYF
TGCGCCAGCAGCTTGACGGGACAGGGATTCTACGAGCAGTACTTC
>.|few|TRBJ2-3|TRBV6-5
CASSSIVRDTQYF
TGTGCCAGCAGCTCGATTGTGCGAGATACGCAGTATTTT
>.|few|TRBJ1-2|TRBV6-5
CASTRGKAYGYTF
TGTGCCAGCACTCGGGGGAAGGCCTATGGCTACACCTTC
>.|.|TRBJ1-5|TRBV4-3
CASSQDPTGYQPQHF
TGCGCCAGCAGCCAAGATCCGACAGGTTATCAGCCCCAGCATTTT
>TRBD1|.|TRBJ2-7|TRBV6-6
CASTRTGSNEQYF
TGTGCCAGCACTAGGACAGGTAGTAACGAGCAGTACTTC